This TCR beta chain was sequenced during a study of T cells in Graves' hyperthyroidism and ophthalmopathy. Germline-derived CDR1 and CDR2 are SNHLY and FYNNEI. This CDR3 has 15 residues. Trimming removed 6 bases from V and 4 bases from J; junction bases left unmatched: 6. This clonotype has only one observation. Amplified TCR beta CDR3 regions derived from RNA transcripts. The study used the HTBI primer set for a first-round RT-PCR of the TCR CDR3. One entry per CDR3 protein, called by TCRdb with MiXCR from the multiplex PCR reads. The data hold 350,000 to 400,000 distinct CDR3 sequences, with more than 12% observed a single time.

The chain combines TRBV2 with TRBJ2-2; 9 nucleotides agree with TRBD1. The specimen was blood. The source is a woman in her 30s with Graves' hyperthyroidism. CDR3 region: CASRGTGGLTGELFF. CDR3 coding DNA: TGTGCCAGCAGGGGAACAGGGGGCCTCACCGGGGAGCTGTTTTTT.